Shown below are 9 T cell receptor beta chains from a single sample sequenced in a study of beta chain features in type 1 diabetes. General study points: The study found moderately but significantly shorter TCRB CDR3s in all four CD4+ subsets of Type 1 diabetes patients.

No antigen is known for these receptors. The whole isolated RNA underwent reverse transcription, so sequencing captured expressed TCRB transcripts. The assay was immunoSEQ multiplex PCR, and TCRdb's table has in-frame clones only and misses some. The top ten clones hold around 0.01% of a sample with 400,000 or so clones, 10% to 15% of them seen once. Sequencing input: naive CD4+ T cells from blood. All receptors derive from a woman younger than 35 with type 1 diabetes.

In its sample, this clone was seen a few times. The J gene is TRBJ2-3, the V gene TRBV27, with 7 bases that match TRBD2. The CDR3 runs to 14 residues. V trimming: 8 bases; J trimming: 0 bases; junction bases outside the gene matches: 5. Germline values: CDR1 MNHEY, CDR2 SMNVEV (reference sequence). CDR3 sequence (DNA): TGTGCCAGCGCTCTAGCGGAGAGCACAGATACGCAGTATTTT. Protein product: CASALAESTDTQYF.

The V gene is TRBV29-1, the J gene TRBJ2-7; maybe TRBD2 (5 bases). Trimming stripped 3 bases from V and 5 bases from J, with 14 bases between. The V gene's germline CDR1 is SQVTM and CDR2 ANQGSEA. The CDR3 runs to 13 residues. DNA of the CDR3: TGCAGCGTTGATGGAGGCAGGAGGCACGAGCAGTACTTC. Translating it yields CSVDGGRRHEQYF.

The chain uses TRBV28 and TRBJ1-4; no firm D call. The CDR3 has 14 amino acids. Per germline, CDR1 MDHEN and CDR2 SYDVKM. V was trimmed by 3 bases and J by 6 bases, leaving 11 bases between them. The CDR3 sequence is CASSFSTEDEKLFF. CDR3 in DNA: TGTGCCAGCAGTTTTTCGACGGAGGATGAAAAACTGTTTTTT.

This clone was counted a few times. This chain joins TRBV28 and TRBJ1-1; weak D call: TRBD1 (6 bases). The CDR3 is 15 amino acids. In germline, CDR1 is MDHEN, CDR2 SYDVKM. V was shortened by 5 bases and J by 3 bases, with 16 bases between the two germline ends. The DNA for the CDR3 is TGTGCCAGCAGTACGGCGGGGGCTGGGGACACTGAAGCTTTCTTT. Its protein is CASSTAGAGDTEAFF.

This clone was detected only a few times. CDR3 sequence: CAWSAGGVFGGNQPQHF. The CDR3 coding sequence is TGTGCCTGGAGTGCGGGTGGAGTTTTCGGTGGCAATCAGCCCCAGCATTTT. The chain combines TRBV30 with TRBJ1-5; D not resolved. Per the germline V gene, CDR1 is GTSNPN and CDR2 is SVGIG (reference sequence). The CDR3 totals 17 residues. V dropped 1 base and J dropped 2 bases, with 18 bases sitting between them.

V usage is TRBV18 and J usage is TRBJ1-5; the match to TRBD1 covers 9 bases. CDR1 and CDR2 (germline): KGHSH, LQKENI. This CDR3 is built from 15 residues. J gave up 4 bases and V 6 bases, and 7 bases lay outside the gene matches. CDR3 bases: TGTGCCAGCTCCCTGGACAGGGGCTATAATCAGCCCCAGCATTTT. Its translation is CASSLDRGYNQPQHF.

The chain has TRBV7-2 and TRBJ2-1, with D tentatively TRBD2 (5 bases). Germline V gives CDR1 SGHTA, CDR2 FQGNSA. The CDR3 loop spans 12 amino acids. V was pared by 2 bases and J by 9 bases, with 8 bases between. DNA of the CDR3: TGTGCCAGCAGCTTAAGTCTAGCTGAGCAGTTCTTC. Amino acid sequence: CASSLSLAEQFF.

This clone has a handful of counts. The rearrangement uses TRBV9 and TRBJ2-7; no definite D call. The CDR3 spans 15 residues. Per germline, CDR1 SGDLS and CDR2 YYNGEE. The ends were cut back, 4 bases at V and 0 bases at J, with 14 bases in the middle. The CDR3 loop is CASSMTPRSSYEQYF. CDR3 nucleotides: TGTGCCAGCAGCATGACTCCGAGGAGCTCCTACGAGCAGTACTTC. Using reference TRBV9 and TRBJ2-7 for the parts outside the CDR3, the full variable domain is DSGVTQTPKHLITATGQRVTLRCSPRSGDLSVYWYQQSLDQGLQFLIQYYNGEERAKGNILERFSAQQFPDLHSELNLSSLELGDSALYFCASSMTPRSSYEQYFGPGTRLTVT.

This clone was seen more than once but under ten times. The chain combines TRBV29-1 with TRBJ1-2; D perhaps matches TRBD1 (5 bases). V gave up 6 bases and J gave up 0 bases, with 14 bases separating them. Germline loops: CDR1 SQVTM, CDR2 ANQGSEA. CDR3 length: 14 amino acids. CDR3 sequence: CSVGHATSNYGYTF. The CDR3 region has the DNA TGCAGCGTCGGACATGCTACTTCTAACTATGGCTACACCTTC.